A selection of T cell receptor beta chains follows, all from one sample in a study of cytomegalovirus exposure and HLA in healthy donors. Profiling relied on immunoSEQ multiplex PCR, and the TCRdb table lists in-frame clones only, not all of them. Among 150,000 to 200,000 clones, 80% to 85% were seen once, and the ten largest hold 0.95% to 1.5%. The specimen was PBMCs. The receptors stem from a young woman in good health and CMV-seronegative. The CDR3 runs from the conserved cysteine through the conserved F or W.

v_gene: TRBV6-1; j_gene: TRBJ2-4; CDR3aa: CASSEPGQAKNIQYF
v_gene: TRBV6-5; j_gene: TRBJ2-5; CDR3aa: CASSYGGGGRTQYF
v_gene: TRBV11-2; j_gene: TRBJ1-1; CDR3aa: CASSLLRNTEAFF
v_gene: TRBV6-5; j_gene: TRBJ2-2; CDR3aa: CASQFRPGELFF
v_gene: TRBV6-1; j_gene: TRBJ2-1; CDR3aa: CASTWAGRNEQFF
v_gene: TRBV6-1; j_gene: TRBJ2-5; CDR3aa: CASSEGRYQETQYF
v_gene: TRBV15; j_gene: TRBJ1-4; CDR3aa: CATSRPGTDVYEKLFF
v_gene: TRBV19; j_gene: TRBJ1-5; CDR3aa: CASSVDRGRGESSNQPQHF
v_gene: TRBV6-1; j_gene: TRBJ2-1; CDR3aa: CASRDRGLDNEQFF
v_gene: TRBV5-1; j_gene: TRBJ2-1; CDR3aa: CASSLALAGGYNEQFF
v_gene: TRBV5-6; j_gene: TRBJ1-2; CDR3aa: CASSLEGLQGRWGYTF